This paragraph reports one T cell receptor (beta chain). Only in-frame clones appear in the TCRdb table, and some are missing; sequencing was by immunoSEQ multiplex PCR. The table lists around 250,000 clones, 86% of them singletons. This sample is part of a study of blood T cell repertoires in COVID-19. Specimen: peripheral blood. The source is a man in his thirties or forties who had recovered from COVID-19.

The CDR3 nucleotides are TGTGCCAGCACCTCCGGGTCAACAACCTCCTACGAGCAGTACTTC. This translates into CASTSGSTTSYEQYF. The chain uses TRBV6-5 and TRBJ2-7; D unresolved. The CDR3 totals 15 residues. Deletions cut 7 bases from V and 0 bases from J, with 16 bases between. Germline V gene lookup returns CDR1 MNHEY and CDR2 SVGAGI.